These 3 T cell receptor beta chains were sequenced from one sample in a study of siplizumab effects on memory and regulatory T cells. The data were produced by immunoSEQ multiplex PCR, yet TCRdb's version contains in-frame clones alone and is incomplete. The sample holds about 120,000 clones, around 94% seen once. Sequences were obtained from non-Treg CD4+ T cells sorted from blood. The origin of the receptors is a human donor in good health.

The rearrangement uses TRBV6-1 and TRBJ1-1, with D possibly matching TRBD1 (5 bases). Germline V gives CDR1 MNHNS, CDR2 SASEGT. Trimming shortened V by 5 bases and J by 0 bases, and 13 bases separated the two germline ends. This CDR3 has 15 residues. CDR3 protein: CASSLRGDMNTEAFF. Here the CDR3 DNA reads TGTGCCAGCAGTTTGAGGGGAGACATGAACACTGAAGCTTTCTTT.

This clone is a singleton in its sample. The chain recombines TRBV29-1 with TRBJ1-2; TRBD1 is a possible D gene (5 bases). The length of the CDR3 is 13 residues. V was shortened by 2 bases and J by 4 bases, with 11 bases between the two germline ends. Germline V lookup: CDR1 SQVTM, CDR2 ANQGSEA. The CDR3 sequence: CSVEWAGSYGYTF. The CDR3 nucleotides read TGCAGCGTTGAATGGGCAGGGAGCTATGGCTACACCTTC.

The chain employs TRBV6-4 and TRBJ2-3; 9 bases fit TRBD2. This CDR3 contains 14 residues. Per germline, CDR1 MRHNA and CDR2 SNTAGT. Trimming removed 6 bases from V and 2 bases from J; junction bases left unmatched: 3. This chain's CDR3 is CASSSSGDTDTQYF. DNA for the CDR3: TGTGCCAGCAGCTCTAGCGGGGACACAGATACGCAGTATTTT.